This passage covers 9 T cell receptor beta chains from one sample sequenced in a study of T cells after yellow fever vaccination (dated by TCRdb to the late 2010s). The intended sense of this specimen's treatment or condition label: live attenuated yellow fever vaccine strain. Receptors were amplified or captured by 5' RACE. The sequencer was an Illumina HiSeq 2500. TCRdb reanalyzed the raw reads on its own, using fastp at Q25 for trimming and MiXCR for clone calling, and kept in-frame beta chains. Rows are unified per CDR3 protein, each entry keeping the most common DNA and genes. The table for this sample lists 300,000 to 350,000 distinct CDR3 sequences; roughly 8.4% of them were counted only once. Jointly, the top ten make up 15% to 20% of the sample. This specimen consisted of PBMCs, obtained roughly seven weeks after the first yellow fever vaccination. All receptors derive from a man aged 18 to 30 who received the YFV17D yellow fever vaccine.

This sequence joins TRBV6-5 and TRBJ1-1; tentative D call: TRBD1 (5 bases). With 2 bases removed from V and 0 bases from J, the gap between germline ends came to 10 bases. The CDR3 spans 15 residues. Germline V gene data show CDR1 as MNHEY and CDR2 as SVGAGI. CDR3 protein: CASSYGGRMNTEAFF. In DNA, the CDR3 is TGTGCCAGCAGTTACGGGGGACGGATGAACACTGAAGCTTTCTTT.

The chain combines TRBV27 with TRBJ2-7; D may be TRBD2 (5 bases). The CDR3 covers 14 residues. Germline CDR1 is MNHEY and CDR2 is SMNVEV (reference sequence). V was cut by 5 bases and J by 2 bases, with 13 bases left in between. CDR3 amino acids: CASSPPGVPYEQYF. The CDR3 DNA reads TGTGCCAGCAGTCCCCCCGGGGTCCCCTACGAGCAGTACTTC.

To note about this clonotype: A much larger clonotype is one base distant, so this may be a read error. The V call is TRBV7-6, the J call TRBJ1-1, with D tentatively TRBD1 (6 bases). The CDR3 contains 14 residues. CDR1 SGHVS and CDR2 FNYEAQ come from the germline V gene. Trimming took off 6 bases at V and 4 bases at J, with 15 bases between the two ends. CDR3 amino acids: CASRLIEGGTEAFF. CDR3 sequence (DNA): TGTGCCAGCAGATTAATTGAAGGGGGCACTGAAGCTTTCTTT.

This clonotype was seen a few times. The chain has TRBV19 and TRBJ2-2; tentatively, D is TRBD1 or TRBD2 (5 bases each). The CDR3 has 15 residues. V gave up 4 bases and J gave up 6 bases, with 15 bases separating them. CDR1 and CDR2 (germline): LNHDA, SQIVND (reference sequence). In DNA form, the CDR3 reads TGTGCCAGTAGTAAAGGGGTACAGGAGGCCGGGGAGCTGTTTTTT. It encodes CASSKGVQEAGELFF.

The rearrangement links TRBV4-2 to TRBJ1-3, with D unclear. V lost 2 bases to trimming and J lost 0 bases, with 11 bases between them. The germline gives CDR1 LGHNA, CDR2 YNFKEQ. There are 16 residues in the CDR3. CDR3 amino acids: CASSQSVQSSGNTIYF. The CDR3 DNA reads TGTGCCAGCAGCCAAAGCGTGCAGAGCTCTGGAAACACCATATATTTT.

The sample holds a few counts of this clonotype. This CDR3 is CASSVAWDQPQHF. The CDR3 bases are TGTGCCAGCAGCGTAGCATGGGATCAGCCCCAGCATTTT. The chain is built from TRBV9 and TRBJ1-5; D gene uncertain. CDR3 length: 13 amino acids. Trimming took off 0 bases at V and 5 bases at J, with 6 bases between the two ends. The germline CDR1 and CDR2 sequences are SGDLS and YYNGEE.

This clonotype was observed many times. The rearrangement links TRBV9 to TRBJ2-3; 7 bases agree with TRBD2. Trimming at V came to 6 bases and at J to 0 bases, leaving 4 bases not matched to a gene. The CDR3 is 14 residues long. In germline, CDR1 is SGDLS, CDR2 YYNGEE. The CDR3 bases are TGTGCCAGCAATTCAGCGGGAAGCACAGATACGCAGTATTTT. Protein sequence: CASNSAGSTDTQYF.

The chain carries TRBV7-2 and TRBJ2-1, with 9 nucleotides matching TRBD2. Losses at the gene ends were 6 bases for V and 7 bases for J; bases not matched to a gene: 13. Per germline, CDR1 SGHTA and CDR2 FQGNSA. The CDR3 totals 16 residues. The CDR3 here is CASRPETSGLFNEQFF. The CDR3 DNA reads TGTGCCAGCAGACCCGAGACTAGCGGCCTATTTAATGAGCAGTTCTTC.

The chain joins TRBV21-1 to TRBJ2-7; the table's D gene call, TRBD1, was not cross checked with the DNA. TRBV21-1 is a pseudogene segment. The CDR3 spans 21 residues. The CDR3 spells CASSKPPRPRTGRPGDYEQYF. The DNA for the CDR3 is TGTGCCAGCAGCAAACCCCCCAGGCCACGGACAGGCCGACCTGGGGACTACGAGCAGTACTTC.